A single sample is the source of the 26 T cell receptor beta chains below, sequenced in a study of T-cell memory formation after mild COVID-19. MiXCR, applied by TCRdb to the 5' RACE reads, yields one record per CDR3 protein. In the table there are fewer than 350,000 distinct CDR3 sequences, approximately 15% of which are singletons. What was sequenced was PBMCs or a T cell subset sorted from them (not recorded which). The receptors derive from a man aged 18 to 30 who had mild COVID-19 (a few samples of this study predate the infection). Cell type and time point are not known.

This clonotype showed up just a few times. The chain combines TRBV6-5 with TRBJ1-4, with a possible D match to TRBD1 (6 bases). The germline CDR1 and CDR2 sequences are MNHEY and SVGAGI. The CDR3 extends over 15 amino acids. Trimming left V 5 bases short and J 8 bases short, with 18 bases between. DNA of the CDR3: TGTGCCAGCAGTCCGCTCGACAGGTCCGGAGAAAAACTGTTTTTT. Residues: CASSPLDRSGEKLFF.

The chain joins TRBV7-7 to TRBJ1-4; tentative D call: TRBD1 (5 bases). Germline-derived CDR1 and CDR2 are SSHAT and FNYEAQ (reference sequence). Between the trimmed V and J ends, which lost 5 bases and 2 bases, there was a span of 12 bases. This CDR3 is 15 amino acids long. The CDR3 loop is CASSRGTGTNEKLFF. In nucleotides, the CDR3 is TGTGCCAGCAGCCGGGGGACCGGGACTAATGAAAAACTGTTTTTT. The full variable domain, in which reference TRBV7-7 and TRBJ1-4 provide the parts outside the CDR3, is GAGVSQSPRYKVTKRGQDVTLRCDPISSHATLYWYQQALGQGPEFLTYFNYEAQPDKSGLPSDRFSAERPEGSISTLTIQRTEQRDSAMYRCASSRGTGTNEKLFFGSGTQLSVL.

Only a few counts were recorded for this clonotype. This chain links TRBV3-1 with TRBJ2-7, with D tentatively TRBD1 or TRBD2 (5 bases each). The germline CDR1 and CDR2 sequences are LGHDT and YNNKEL (reference sequence). With 1 base removed from V and 0 bases from J, the gap between germline ends came to 16 bases. This CDR3 has 17 amino acids. This chain's CDR3 is CASSQGGYRDRSYEQYF. DNA of the CDR3: TGTGCCAGCAGCCAAGGAGGCTACCGGGACCGCTCCTACGAGCAGTACTTC.

The sample holds a few counts of this clonotype. This rearrangement joins TRBV30 to TRBJ2-7, with a possible D match to TRBD2 (6 bases). The germline V and J ends were trimmed by 5 bases and 6 bases, with 20 bases remaining between them. CDR3 length equals 14 residues. Germline-derived CDR1 and CDR2 are GTSNPN and SVGIG (reference sequence). CDR3 DNA sequence: TGTGCCTGGGGTGGGGCAGGAGGGCGAGGCGAGCAGTACTTC. It specifies CAWGGAGGRGEQYF.

The chain uses TRBV30 and TRBJ2-2; D uncertain. Germline V lookup: CDR1 GTSNPN, CDR2 SVGIG (reference sequence). The CDR3 covers 11 residues. The V and J ends lost 2 bases and 7 bases respectively, with 5 bases between them. The CDR3 region has the DNA TGTGCCTGGAGTAAGAACGGGGAGCTGTTTTTT. Translating it yields CAWSKNGELFF. Combining the CDR3 with reference TRBV30 and TRBJ2-2 gives the whole variable domain SQTIHQWPATLVQPVGSPLSLECTVEGTSNPNLYWYRQAAGRGLQLLFYSVGIGQISSEVPQNLSASRPQDRQFILSSKKLLLSDSGFYLCAWSKNGELFFGEGSRLTVL.

Written as DNA, the CDR3 is TGTGCCACCAGTGATTTGTCAAACAGGGGGCCCAAAAACATTCAGTACTTC. This sequence encodes CATSDLSNRGPKNIQYF. The rearrangement joins TRBV24-1 to TRBJ2-4; 9 bases agree with TRBD1. V dropped 0 bases and J dropped 2; count of bases not matched to a gene: 4. The CDR3 contains 17 residues. Per germline, CDR1 KGHDR and CDR2 SFDVKD.

The V gene is TRBV5-1, the J gene TRBJ2-7; D is unclear. This CDR3 region has 13 residues. V lost 0 bases and J 7 bases, leaving 11 bases between the germline ends. Germline lookup yields CDR1 SGHRS and CDR2 YFSETQ. CDR3: CASSLASLREQYF. The CDR3 DNA reads as TGCGCCAGCAGCTTGGCAAGCCTGCGGGAGCAGTACTTC.

The V gene is TRBV7-9, the J gene TRBJ2-7; no clear D gene. The V and J ends lost 4 bases and 3 bases respectively, with 7 bases between them. The germline V gene encodes CDR1 SEHNR and CDR2 FQNEAQ (reference sequence). This CDR3 spans 12 amino acids. The CDR3 sequence is CASSSYFYEQYF. As DNA, the CDR3 is TGTGCCAGCAGCTCGTACTTCTACGAGCAGTACTTC.

The chain combines TRBV23-1 with TRBJ2-6; a possible D gene is TRBD2 (5 bases). TRBV23-1 is placed among ORFs of uncertain function. Between the trimmed V and J ends, which lost 4 bases and 2 bases, there was a span of 9 bases. This CDR3 contains 15 residues. CDR3 loop: CASSREGAGANVLTF. The CDR3 DNA follows: TGCGCCAGCAGTCGTGAGGGCGCTGGGGCCAACGTCCTGACTTTC.

The chain links TRBV29-1 to TRBJ1-2, with D perhaps TRBD1 (5 bases). Germline-derived CDR1 and CDR2 are SQVTM and ANQGSEA. The ends were cut back, 2 bases at V and 5 bases at J, with 6 bases in the middle. The CDR3 totals 11 residues. The CDR3 DNA follows: TGCAGCGTTGAACAGGGATATGGCTACACCTTC. Translation gives CSVEQGYGYTF.

This clonotype was observed a few times. The rearrangement uses TRBV29-1 and TRBJ2-7; 10 bases agree with TRBD2. With V trimmed by 2 bases and J by 2 bases, 3 bases remained unmatched. Looked up from germline, CDR1 is SQVTM and CDR2 is ANQGSEA. The CDR3 runs to 14 residues. The CDR3 coding sequence is TGCAGCGTTGAAAAACTAGCGGGGACCTACGAGCAGTACTTC. Encoded protein: CSVEKLAGTYEQYF.

This clonotype has a handful of counts. The J gene is TRBJ2-7, the V gene TRBV5-1; D may be TRBD2 (5 bases). With 3 bases removed from V and 4 bases from J, the gap between germline ends came to 17 bases. The germline gives CDR1 SGHRS, CDR2 YFSETQ. The CDR3 has 15 amino acids. In DNA, the CDR3 is TGCGCCAGCAGCTCCCCCGGGAACAGTGGGTACGAGCAGTACTTC. It yields the protein CASSSPGNSGYEQYF.

This clonotype occurred a few times. The chain uses TRBV9 and TRBJ2-5, with 8 bases aligning to TRBD1. This CDR3 region has 15 residues. Losses at the gene ends were 0 bases for V and 3 bases for J; bases not matched to a gene: 4. From germline, CDR1 is SGDLS and CDR2 YYNGEE. CDR3 sequence (DNA): TGTGCCAGCAGCGTAGGGACAGGGAAGAAAGAGACCCAGTACTTC. This sequence encodes CASSVGTGKKETQYF.

This clonotype was seen a handful of times. This sequence joins TRBV27 and TRBJ2-5; a weak D match, TRBD1 (5 bases). CDR1 and CDR2 from the germline V gene are MNHEY and SMNVEV (reference sequence). This CDR3 is 13 amino acids long. Trimming shortened V by 4 bases and J by 2 bases, and 8 bases separated the two germline ends. CDR3 sequence (DNA): TGTGCCAGCAGTTGGCAGGGACAAGAGACCCAGTACTTC. Translating gives CASSWQGQETQYF.

This sequence joins TRBV7-6 and TRBJ1-3; D is uncertain. With 8 bases removed from V and 3 bases from J, the gap between germline ends came to 17 bases. The CDR3 has 15 amino acids. CDR1 and CDR2 from the germline V gene are SGHVS and FNYEAQ. The CDR3 region has the DNA TGTGCCAGCGCGATATCTTGGGCAGATGGAAACACCATATATTTT. Translation: CASAISWADGNTIYF.

This clonotype was recorded many times. The V and J genes are TRBV5-1 and TRBJ2-7, with no clear D. The CDR3 sequence is 14 residues long. CDR1 and CDR2 (germline): SGHRS, YFSETQ. The V end was cut by 4 bases, the J end by 5 bases, with 16 bases between. The CDR3 nucleotides read TGCGCCAGCAGCCCAGTGGGGAATTGGCACGAGCAGTACTTC. Encoded protein: CASSPVGNWHEQYF.

The CDR3 nucleotides read TGCGCCAGCAGCCCCATAGGACAGGGGGCTTACGAGCAGTACTTC. It translates to CASSPIGQGAYEQYF. The V gene is TRBV5-1, the J gene TRBJ2-7; 11 bases match TRBD1. V gave up 4 bases and J gave up 4 bases; unmatched junction bases: 7. This CDR3 contains 15 residues. Germline CDR1 is SGHRS and CDR2 is YFSETQ.

This clonotype has more than one count but fewer than ten. The chain uses TRBV5-1 and TRBJ1-3; no clear D. V dropped 6 bases and J dropped 0 bases, with 19 bases sitting between them. Germline CDR1 is SGHRS and CDR2 is YFSETQ. The CDR3 consists of 17 residues. CDR3 amino acids: CASIQVGRQRSGNTIYF. CDR3 coding DNA: TGCGCCAGCATCCAGGTGGGCAGGCAACGCTCTGGAAACACCATATATTTT.

The chain joins TRBV11-3 to TRBJ2-3, with TRBD1 identical over 9 bases. Germline V gene sequence: CDR1 SGHNT, CDR2 YENEEA. This CDR3 region has 14 residues. Losses at the gene ends were 4 bases for V and 6 bases for J; bases not matched to a gene: 5. CDR3 residues: CASSSGQGRDTQYF. The DNA for the CDR3 is TGTGCCAGCAGCTCCGGACAGGGGAGGGATACGCAGTATTTT. Variable domain in full (rest from reference TRBV11-3 and TRBJ2-3): EAGVVQSPRYKIIEKKQPVAFWCNPISGHNTLYWYLQNLGQGPELLIRYENEEAVDDSQLPKDRFSAERLKGVDSTLKIQPAELGDSAVYLCASSSGQGRDTQYFGPGTRLTVL.

This clonotype was observed a handful of times. This chain uses TRBV7-6 with TRBJ1-6; 7 bases are shared with TRBD1. The V segment lost 4 bases and the J segment 5 bases; nucleotides outside the gene matches: 5. Germline assignment: CDR1 SGHVS and CDR2 FNYEAQ. This CDR3 has 15 amino acids. The CDR3 reads CASSSSQGNNSPLHF. In DNA, the CDR3 is TGTGCCAGCAGCTCCTCACAGGGGAATAATTCACCCCTCCACTTT.

This clonotype was observed a few times. The V and J genes are TRBV5-4 and TRBJ2-5, with D possibly matching TRBD2 (5 bases). V dropped 0 bases and J dropped 5 bases, with 11 bases sitting between them. From germline, CDR1 is SGHNT and CDR2 YYREEE (reference sequence). The CDR3 contains 14 residues. The CDR3 coding sequence is TGTGCCAGCAGCTTGGGAGCGGAAAAGGAGACCCAGTACTTC. Residues: CASSLGAEKETQYF.

J is TRBJ2-7 and V is TRBV10-3, with D hard to call. CDR1 is ENHRY and CDR2 is SYGVKD in the germline V gene. This CDR3 comprises 14 residues. The germline V and J ends were trimmed by 3 bases and 4 bases, with 13 bases remaining between them. The CDR3: CAISEAAVGYEQYF. In DNA form, the CDR3 reads TGTGCCATCAGTGAAGCCGCCGTTGGGTACGAGCAGTACTTC.

This clonotype was counted only a few times. J is TRBJ1-2 and V is TRBV7-9; D is unresolved. Germline CDR1 and CDR2: SEHNR and FQNEAQ (reference sequence). V shed 5 bases and J shed 0 bases, with 7 bases lying between them. This CDR3 region has 13 residues. The CDR3 DNA reads as TGTGCCAGCAGCGACCGCACTAACTATGGCTACACCTTC. Protein product: CASSDRTNYGYTF. The full variable domain, completed using reference TRBV7-9 and TRBJ1-2, is DTGVSQNPRHKITKRGQNVTFRCDPISEHNRLYWYRQTLGQGPEFLTYFQNEAQLEKSRLLSDRFSAERPKGSFSTLEIQRTEQGDSAMYLCASSDRTNYGYTFGSGTRLTVV.

This clonotype showed up many times. The gene calls are TRBV5-5 and TRBJ2-1; no clear D gene. V was shortened by 3 bases and J by 2 bases, with 12 bases between the two germline ends. There are 15 residues in the CDR3. Germline CDR1 and CDR2: SGHKS and YYEKEE (reference sequence). The CDR3 bases are TGTGCCAGCAGCTACGGCGGCAACGCCTACAATGAGCAGTTCTTC. This gives the protein CASSYGGNAYNEQFF.

This clonotype has more than one count but fewer than ten. The rearrangement links TRBV7-2 to TRBJ1-5; maybe TRBD1 (6 bases). Per germline, CDR1 SGHTA and CDR2 FQGNSA. The CDR3 is made up of 15 amino acids. V was clipped by 5 bases and J by 0 bases, with 11 bases between them. In DNA form, the CDR3 reads TGTGCCAGCAGCCCGACAGGTTATAGCAATCAGCCCCAGCATTTT. Encoded protein: CASSPTGYSNQPQHF. Full variable domain (missing parts from reference TRBV7-2 and TRBJ1-5): GAGVSQSPSNKVTEKGKDVELRCDPISGHTALYWYRQSLGQGLEFLIYFQGNSAPDKSGLPSDRFSAERTGGSVSTLTIQRTQQEDSAVYLCASSPTGYSNQPQHFGDGTRLSIL.

The V call is TRBV20-1, the J call TRBJ1-2; possible D gene TRBD1, 6 bases. The CDR3 has 15 amino acids. Germline lookup yields CDR1 DFQATT and CDR2 SNEGSKA (reference sequence). Trimming removed 4 bases from V and 12 bases from J, with 27 bases in between. In DNA, the CDR3 is TGCAGTGCTAAACCACCCACCGGGGCAGGGGTTTTGGACACCTTC. Translating gives CSAKPPTGAGVLDTF.